The clone carrying this T cell receptor beta chain occurred a few times. Its target is not known. Quantitative 5'-RACE was performed with molecular barcodes, and it yielded the TCR beta libraries. A single record per CDR3 protein comes from TCRdb applying MiXCR to the 5' RACE reads. The table has about 88,000 distinct CDR3 sequences, around 30% seen once. This sample was included in a study of CD8 T cells in ankylosing spondylitis. Trimming stripped 8 bases from V and 6 bases from J, with 11 bases between. CDR1 is SEHNR, CDR2 FQNEAQ, per germline (reference sequence). This CDR3 is 12 amino acids long. Findings and caveats of the study: Reportedly, matched ankylosing spondylitis synovial fluid was significantly enriched for disease-linked clones. Disease-associated clones were CD8+ and fairly uncommon in peripheral blood.

The chain employs TRBV7-9 and TRBJ1-5; no clear D gene. The sequenced sample consisted of blood, either unsorted or a sorted T cell fraction (not recorded which). This TCR was recovered from a male donor with ankylosing spondylitis or in good health (not recorded which). The CDR3 region is CASGLEGQPQHF. Written as DNA, the CDR3 is TGTGCCAGCGGCCTGGAGGGTCAGCCCCAGCATTTT.